This entry features one TCR beta chain sequence. What it binds is unknown. J lost 6 bases, V lost 6 bases, and 3 bases had no gene match. The CDR3 spans 12 residues. CDR1 SGHRS and CDR2 YFSETQ come from the germline V gene. PCR primers comprised 60 Vbeta and 13 Jbeta primers. Measured with immunoSEQ multiplex PCR; TCRdb has only the in-frame clones, and not every one. The table lists approximately 150,000 clones. The data belong to a study of cytomegalovirus exposure and HLA in healthy donors. Study-wide findings and caveats: The study assumed roughly uniform donor sequencing depth for presence/absence analyses. For most TCR beta V segments, an earlier analysis put the productive rate at about 87% or about 30% of the time.

The receptor was derived from a male donor in good health and CMV-seronegative. Sequencing used PBMCs. The rearrangement uses TRBV5-1 and TRBJ1-2; TRBD1 aligns across 9 bases. CDR3 nucleotide sequence: TGCGCCAGCACCGGGACAGGGAATGGCTACACCTTC. Translation: CASTGTGNGYTF. The variable domain in full, with the rest retrieved from reference TRBV5-1 and TRBJ1-2, is KAGVTQTPRYLIKTRGQQVTLSCSPISGHRSVSWYQQTPGQGLQFLFEYFSETQRNKGNFPGRFSGRQFSNSRSEMNVSTLELGDSALYLCASTGTGNGYTFGSGTRLTVV.